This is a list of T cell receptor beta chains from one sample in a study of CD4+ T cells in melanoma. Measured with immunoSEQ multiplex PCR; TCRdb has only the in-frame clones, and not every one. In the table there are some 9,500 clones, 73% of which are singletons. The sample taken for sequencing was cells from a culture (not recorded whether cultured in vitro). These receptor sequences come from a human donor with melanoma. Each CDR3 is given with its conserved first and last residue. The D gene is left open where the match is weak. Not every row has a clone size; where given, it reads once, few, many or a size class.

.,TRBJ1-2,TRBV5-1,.,CASSLWGVNYGYTF,TGCGCCAGCAGCTTGTGGGGGGTAAACTATGGCTACACCTTC
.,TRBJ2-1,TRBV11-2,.,CASSLMGQDYNEQFF,TGTGCCAGCAGCTTAATGGGGCAAGATTACAATGAGCAGTTCTTC
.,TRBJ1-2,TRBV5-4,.,CASNLGGRYGYTF,TGTGCCAGCAACCTGGGGGGTCGGTATGGCTACACCTTC
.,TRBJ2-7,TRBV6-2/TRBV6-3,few,CASSLAGFEQYF,TGTGCCAGCAGTTTGGCCGGGTTCGAGCAGTACTTC
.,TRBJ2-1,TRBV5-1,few,CASSLDRGGVNEQFF,TGCGCCAGCAGCTTGGACCGGGGAGGAGTCAATGAGCAGTTCTTC
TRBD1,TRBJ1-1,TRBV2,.,CASTDRGAGTEAFF,TGTGCCAGCACTGACAGGGGGGCCGGAACTGAAGCTTTCTTT
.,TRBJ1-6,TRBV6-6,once,CASSSWAGNSPLHF,TGTGCCAGCAGTTCTTGGGCGGGTAATTCACCCCTCCACTTT
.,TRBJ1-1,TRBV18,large,CASSPDRLTAGTEAFF,TGTGCCAGCTCTCCAGACAGGCTAACTGCGGGCACTGAAGCTTTCTTT
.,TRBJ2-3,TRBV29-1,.,CSVEPPSTDTQYF,TGCAGCGTCGAACCTCCCAGCACAGATACGCAGTATTTT
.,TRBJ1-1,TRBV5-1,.,CASSLVRAGKVEAFF,TGCGCCAGCAGCTTGGTCAGGGCAGGTAAGGTTGAAGCTTTCTTT
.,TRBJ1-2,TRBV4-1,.,CASSPNPGLEGYGYTF,TGCGCCAGCAGCCCGAATCCGGGACTGGAAGGGTATGGCTACACCTTC
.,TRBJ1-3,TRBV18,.,CASSPFAPSEGRAFSGNTIYF,TGTGCCAGCTCACCATTCGCACCTTCGGAGGGACGAGCCTTCTCTGGAAACACCATATATTTT
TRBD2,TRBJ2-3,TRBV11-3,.,CASSFGAGGPDTQYF,TGTGCCAGCAGCTTCGGGGCGGGGGGCCCGGATACGCAGTATTTT
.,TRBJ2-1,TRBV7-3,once,CASSLVPATHNEQFF,TGTGCCAGCAGCTTAGTCCCAGCAACCCACAATGAGCAGTTCTTC
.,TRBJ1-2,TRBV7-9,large,CASRGLDYGYTF,TGTGCCAGCAGGGGGCTGGACTATGGCTACACCTTC
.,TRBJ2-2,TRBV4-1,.,CASSQAGDIGELFF,TGCGCCAGCAGCCAGGCCGGGGATATCGGGGAGCTGTTTTTT
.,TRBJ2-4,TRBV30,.,CAWSVADASLQYF,TGTGCCTGGAGTGTAGCGGACGCAAGCCTTCAGTACTTC
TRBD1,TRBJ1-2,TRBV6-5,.,CASTWDRAQGYTF,TGTGCCAGCACGTGGGACAGGGCTCAAGGCTACACCTTC
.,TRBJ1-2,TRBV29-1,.,CSVGAGNYGYTF,TGCAGCGTTGGGGCAGGAAACTATGGCTACACCTTC
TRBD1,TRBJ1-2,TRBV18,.,CASSPGQEAGYTF,TGTGCCAGCTCACCAGGACAGGAGGCTGGCTACACCTTC
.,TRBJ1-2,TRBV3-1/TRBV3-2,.,CASSQESTGHRF,TGTGCCAGCAGCCAAGAGTCAACAGGACACAGGTTC
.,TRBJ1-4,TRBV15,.,CATSPRVLTNEKLFF,TGTGCCACCAGCCCCCGAGTATTGACTAATGAAAAACTGTTTTTT
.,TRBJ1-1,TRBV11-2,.,CASSLGQAGTEAFF,TGTGCCAGCAGCTTAGGGCAAGCGGGCACTGAAGCTTTCTTT
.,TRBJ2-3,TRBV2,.,CASSFHLRDTQYF,TGTGCCAGCAGTTTCCACCTGCGGGATACGCAGTATTTT
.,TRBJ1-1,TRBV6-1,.,CASSEGGGRNTEAFF,TGTGCCAGCAGTGAAGGGGGGGGGAGGAACACTGAAGCTTTCTTT
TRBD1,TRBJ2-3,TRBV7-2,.,CASSLARDRITDTQYF,TGTGCCAGCAGCTTAGCCCGGGACAGAATCACAGATACGCAGTATTTT
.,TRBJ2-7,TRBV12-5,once,CASGLSPPPREQYF,TGTGCTAGTGGTTTGTCCCCTCCCCCTCGCGAGCAGTACTTC
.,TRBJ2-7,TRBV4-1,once,CASSQKGGPYEQYF,TGCGCCAGCAGTCAAAAAGGCGGCCCGTACGAGCAGTACTTC
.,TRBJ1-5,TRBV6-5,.,CASSYGQSNQPQHF,TGTGCCAGCAGTTACGGACAGAGCAATCAGCCCCAGCATTTT
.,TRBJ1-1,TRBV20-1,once,CSASEARGTEAFF,TGCAGTGCTAGTGAGGCCCGGGGGACTGAAGCTTTCTTT
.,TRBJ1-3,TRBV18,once,CASSRQDSRSGNTIYF,TGTGCCAGCTCACGACAGGACAGCCGCTCTGGAAACACCATATATTTT
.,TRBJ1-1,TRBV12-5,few,CASGLAKGNLYTEAFF,TGTGCTAGTGGTTTGGCTAAGGGAAATCTCTACACTGAAGCTTTCTTT
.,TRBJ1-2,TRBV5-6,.,CASSQNFLGGYTF,TGTGCCAGCAGCCAGAACTTTTTAGGAGGCTACACCTTC
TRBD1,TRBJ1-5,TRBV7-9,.,CASSTAGTGADLQYQPQHF,TGTGCCAGCAGCACCGCCGGGACAGGGGCCGATCTTCAATATCAGCCCCAGCATTTT
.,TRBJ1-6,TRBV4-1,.,CASSQVQGLNSPLHF,TGCGCCAGCAGCCAAGTACAGGGCTTAAATTCACCCCTCCACTTT
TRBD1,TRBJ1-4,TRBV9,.,CASSAGGGNAEKLFF,TGTGCCAGCAGCGCCGGAGGGGGCAACGCGGAAAAACTGTTTTTT
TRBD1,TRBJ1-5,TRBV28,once,CASSAPGQGFQPQHF,TGTGCCAGCAGTGCACCGGGACAGGGATTTCAGCCCCAGCATTTT
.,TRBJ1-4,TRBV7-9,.,CASSLARGNEKLFF,TGTGCCAGCAGCTTAGCCAGGGGAAATGAAAAACTGTTTTTT
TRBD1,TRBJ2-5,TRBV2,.,CASKVSTGEEMAQYF,TGTGCCAGCAAGGTTTCTACAGGGGAAGAGATGGCCCAGTACTTC
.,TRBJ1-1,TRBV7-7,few,CASSRDRGTEAFF,TGTGCTAGCAGCAGAGACAGAGGCACTGAAGCTTTCTTT
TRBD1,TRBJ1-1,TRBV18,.,CASSSDRPPEAFF,TGTGCCAGCTCTTCGGACAGGCCCCCTGAAGCTTTCTTT
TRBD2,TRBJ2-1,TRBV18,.,CASSPQAGGYNEQFF,TGTGCCAGCTCACCACAAGCGGGGGGTTACAATGAGCAGTTCTTC
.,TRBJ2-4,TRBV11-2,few,CASSLETIGIQYF,TGTGCCAGCAGCTTAGAGACAATCGGCATTCAGTACTTC
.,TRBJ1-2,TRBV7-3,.,CASSLLGRTDYGYTF,TGTGCCAGCAGCTTATTGGGGCGGACAGACTATGGCTACACCTTC
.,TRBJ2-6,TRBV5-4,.,CASSIRSSEANVLTF,TGTGCCAGCAGCATCAGGAGCTCTGAGGCCAACGTCCTGACTTTC
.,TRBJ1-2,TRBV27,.,CASSFLPGMGGYTF,TGTGCCAGCAGTTTCCTCCCAGGGATGGGTGGCTACACCTTC
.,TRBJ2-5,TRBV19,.,CASSGGSPTQYF,TGTGCCAGTAGCGGGGGCTCACCGACCCAGTACTTC
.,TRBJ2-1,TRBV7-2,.,CASSLLAGAFSYNEQFF,TGTGCCAGCAGCTTACTAGCAGGGGCCTTCAGCTACAATGAGCAGTTCTTC
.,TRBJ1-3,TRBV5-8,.,CASNQRGRSGNTIYF,TGTGCCAGCAACCAGCGGGGCAGATCTGGAAACACCATATATTTT
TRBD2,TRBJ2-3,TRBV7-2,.,CASSLRGGGGATDTQYF,TGTGCCAGCAGCTTACGAGGTGGCGGGGGGGCAACAGATACGCAGTATTTT
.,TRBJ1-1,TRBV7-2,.,CASSRGLTEAFF,TGTGCCAGCAGCCGGGGGTTGACTGAAGCTTTCTTT
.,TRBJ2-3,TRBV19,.,CASSIGGDDTQYF,TGTGCCAGTAGTATAGGGGGAGACGATACGCAGTATTTT
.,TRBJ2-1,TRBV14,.,CASSQFVSYNPKSKKAYNEQFF,TGTGCCAGCAGCCAATTTGTTTCCTACAACCCCAAATCAAAGAAGGCCTACAATGAGCAGTTCTTC
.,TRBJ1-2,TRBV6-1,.,CASRGKEFHGYGYTF,TGTGCCAGTCGAGGAAAGGAATTTCACGGCTATGGCTACACCTTC
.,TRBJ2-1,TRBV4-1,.,CASSQDLMGEQFF,TGCGCCAGCAGCCAAGATCTCATGGGCGAGCAGTTCTTC
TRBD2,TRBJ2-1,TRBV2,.,CASRGTSGGSSSYNEQFF,TGTGCCAGCAGAGGGACTAGCGGGGGGTCCTCCTCCTACAATGAGCAGTTCTTC
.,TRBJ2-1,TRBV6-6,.,CASRPNRRGTYNEQFF,TGTGCCAGCAGACCTAACAGGAGAGGAACCTACAATGAGCAGTTCTTC